This paragraph reports one T cell receptor beta chain. Its antigen is unidentified. The data stem from a study of cytomegalovirus exposure and HLA in healthy donors. It was with 60 Vbeta and 13 Jbeta primers that the PCR ran. Profiling relied on immunoSEQ multiplex PCR, and the TCRdb table lists in-frame clones only, not all of them. The sample lists 70,000 to 90,000 clones, around 64% occurring once. The germline V and J ends were trimmed by 5 bases and 1 base, with 11 bases remaining between them. The CDR3 runs 15 residues. Germline loops: CDR1 MNHNY, CDR2 SVGAGI (reference sequence). Study-wide results and caveats: CMV antigen specificity of a few CMV-associated chains was confirmed in vitro. Association with HLA alleles at 0.05 false discovery rate was found for around 17,000 TCR beta sequences in a later analysis. The productive fraction for most TCR beta V segments was about 90% or about 30% in an earlier analysis. TRBV6-2, TRBV6-3 and some other V segments were excluded as indistinguishable.

The source is a middle-aged man in good health and CMV-seropositive. The genes are TRBV6-6 and TRBJ2-2; D possibly corresponds to TRBD1 (5 bases). The sample was PBMCs. The CDR3, as DNA: TGTGCCAGCAGTCCGAGGACAAGGAACACCGGGGAGCTGTTTTTT. It encodes CASSPRTRNTGELFF.